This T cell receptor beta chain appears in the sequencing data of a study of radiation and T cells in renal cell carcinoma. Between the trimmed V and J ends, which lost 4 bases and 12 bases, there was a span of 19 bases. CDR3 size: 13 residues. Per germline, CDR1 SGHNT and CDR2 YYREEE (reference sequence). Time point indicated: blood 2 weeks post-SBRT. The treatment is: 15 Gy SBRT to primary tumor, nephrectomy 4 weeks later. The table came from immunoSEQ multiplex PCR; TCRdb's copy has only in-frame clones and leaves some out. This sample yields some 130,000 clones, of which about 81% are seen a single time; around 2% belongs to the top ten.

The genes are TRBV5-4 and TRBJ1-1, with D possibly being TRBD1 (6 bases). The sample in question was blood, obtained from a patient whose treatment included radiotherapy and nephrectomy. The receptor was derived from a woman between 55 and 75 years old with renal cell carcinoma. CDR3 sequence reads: CASSQPGTLESFF. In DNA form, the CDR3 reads TGTGCCAGCAGCCAACCCGGGACACTGGAATCTTTCTTT.